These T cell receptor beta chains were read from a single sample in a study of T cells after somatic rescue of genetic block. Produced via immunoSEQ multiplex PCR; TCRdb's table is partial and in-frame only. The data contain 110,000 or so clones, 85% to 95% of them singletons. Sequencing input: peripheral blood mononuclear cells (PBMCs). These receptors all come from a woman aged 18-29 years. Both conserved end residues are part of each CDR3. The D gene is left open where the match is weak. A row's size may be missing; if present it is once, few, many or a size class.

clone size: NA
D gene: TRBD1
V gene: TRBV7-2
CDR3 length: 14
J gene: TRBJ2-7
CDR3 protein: CASSLGQGVYEQYF
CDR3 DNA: TGTGCCAGCAGCCTAGGACAGGGAGTATACGAGCAGTACTTC

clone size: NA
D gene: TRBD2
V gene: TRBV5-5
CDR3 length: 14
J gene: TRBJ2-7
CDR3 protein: CASSFAGEAYEQYF
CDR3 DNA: TGTGCCAGCAGCTTTGCGGGGGAGGCCTACGAGCAGTACTTC

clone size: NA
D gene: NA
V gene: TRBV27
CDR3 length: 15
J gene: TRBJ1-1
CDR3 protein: CASSLGLTGYTEAFF
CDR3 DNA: TGTGCCAGCAGTTTGGGATTAACAGGGTACACTGAAGCTTTCTTT

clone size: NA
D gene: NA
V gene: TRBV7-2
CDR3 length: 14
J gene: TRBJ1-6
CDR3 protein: CASRSRGQNSPLHF
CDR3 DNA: TGTGCCAGCAGATCCCGGGGCCAAAATTCACCCCTCCACTTT

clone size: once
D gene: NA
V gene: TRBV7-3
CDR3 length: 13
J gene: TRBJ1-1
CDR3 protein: CASSLKHGGEAFF
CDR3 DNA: TGTGCCAGCAGCTTAAAACATGGGGGAGAAGCTTTCTTT

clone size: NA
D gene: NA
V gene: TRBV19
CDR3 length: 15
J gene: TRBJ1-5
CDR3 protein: CASTPASRVGQPQHF
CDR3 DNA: TGTGCCAGTACGCCGGCATCGAGGGTAGGGCAGCCCCAGCATTTT

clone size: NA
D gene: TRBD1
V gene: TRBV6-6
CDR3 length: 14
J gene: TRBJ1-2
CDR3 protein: CASRAYTGAYGYTF
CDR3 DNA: TGTGCCAGCAGGGCCTATACAGGGGCTTATGGCTACACCTTC

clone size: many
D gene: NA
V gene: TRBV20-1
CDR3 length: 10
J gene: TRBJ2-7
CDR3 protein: CSARVYEQYF
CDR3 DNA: TGCAGTGCTAGGGTCTACGAGCAGTACTTC

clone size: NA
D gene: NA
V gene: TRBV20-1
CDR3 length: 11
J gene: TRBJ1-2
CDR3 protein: CSARDDATAFF
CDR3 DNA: TGCAGTGCTAGAGATGACGCGACAGCTTTCTTC

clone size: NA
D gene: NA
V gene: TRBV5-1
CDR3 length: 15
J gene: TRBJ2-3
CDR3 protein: CASSLAPLATDTQYF
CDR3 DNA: TGCGCCAGCAGCTTGGCCCCCCTGGCGACAGATACGCAGTATTTT

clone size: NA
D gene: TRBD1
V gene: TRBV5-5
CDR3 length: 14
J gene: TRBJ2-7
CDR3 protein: CASSKDRGQYEQYF
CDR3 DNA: TGTGCCAGCAGCAAGGACAGGGGGCAATACGAGCAGTACTTC

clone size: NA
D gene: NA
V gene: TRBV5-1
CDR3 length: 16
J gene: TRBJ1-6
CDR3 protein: CASSLAGGANNSPLHF
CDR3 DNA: TGCGCCAGCAGCTTGGCCGGGGGGGCGAATAATTCACCCCTCCACTTT

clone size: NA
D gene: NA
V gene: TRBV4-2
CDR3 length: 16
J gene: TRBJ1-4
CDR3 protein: CASSQDGETVNEKLFF
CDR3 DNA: TGTGCCAGCAGCCAAGATGGAGAAACAGTTAATGAAAAACTGTTTTTT

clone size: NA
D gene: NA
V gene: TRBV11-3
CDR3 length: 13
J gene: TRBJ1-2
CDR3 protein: CASSLRTAHGYTF
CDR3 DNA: TGTGCCAGCAGCCTCAGGACAGCACATGGCTACACCTTC

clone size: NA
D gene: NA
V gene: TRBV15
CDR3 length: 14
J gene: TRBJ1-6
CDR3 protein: CATQDRSYNSPLHF
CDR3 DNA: TGTGCCACCCAAGACAGATCCTATAATTCACCCCTCCACTTT